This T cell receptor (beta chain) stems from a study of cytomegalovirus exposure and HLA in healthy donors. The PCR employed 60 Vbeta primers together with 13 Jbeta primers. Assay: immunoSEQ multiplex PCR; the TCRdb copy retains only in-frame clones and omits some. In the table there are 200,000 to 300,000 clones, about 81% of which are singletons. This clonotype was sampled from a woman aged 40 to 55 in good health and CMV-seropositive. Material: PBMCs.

CDR3 nucleotides: TGCGCCAGCAGCTCCAACGACAGGGGAGAGCTGTTTTTT. Residues: CASSSNDRGELFF. This chain joins TRBV5-1 and TRBJ2-2; 8 nucleotides match TRBD1. The CDR3 has 13 amino acids. Germline loops: CDR1 SGHRS, CDR2 YFSETQ. V shed 3 bases, J shed 11 bases, and the junction held 6 bases outside the gene matches.